The T cell receptor (beta chain) described here comes from a study of Tregs in tolerant kidney transplant recipients. The V segment lost 2 bases and the J segment 3 bases; nucleotides outside the gene matches: 4. Germline assignment: CDR1 LNHDA and CDR2 SQIVND (reference sequence). The CDR3 runs to 16 residues. This table comes from immunoSEQ multiplex PCR, and its TCRdb copy is limited to in-frame clones, with some not included. The table has approximately 82,000 clones, 93% seen once; the top ten hold roughly 1.7%. Recipients received nonmyeloablative bone marrow transplants from related graft donors, with transient mixed chimerism. Thawed PBMCs were FACS-sorted into unstimulated CD4+CD25+CD127- regulatory T cells, CD4+CD25- non-regulatory cells, CD4 and CD8 cells. Whole-study findings and limits: For some patients, primers changed over time, blocking nucleotide-level comparison. The small number of patients limits these findings pending further validation.

Comments on this clone: The target antigen is unknown.

Specimen: CD4+ T cells from blood (PBMCs), collected 12 months after the transplant. This receptor was obtained from a human patient who received a combined kidney and bone marrow transplant. Some of the T cells might come from the graft donor. J is TRBJ2-1 and V is TRBV19; 10 bases agree with TRBD1. The CDR3 is CASSIFGDRGYNEQFF. The CDR3 region has the DNA TGTGCCAGTAGTATATTTGGGGACAGGGGCTACAATGAGCAGTTCTTC.